The 19 T cell receptor beta chains below come from one sample, sequenced in a study of beta chain features in type 1 diabetes. Every bit of the isolated RNA underwent reverse transcription, so sequencing read expressed TCRB transcripts. The protocol was immunoSEQ multiplex PCR, while the TCRdb copy is restricted to in-frame clones and leaves out a portion. This repertoire shows a few hundred thousand clones, 30% found once; its top ten account for around 0.065%. The source material was naive CD4+ T cells from blood. The receptors here all came from a man younger than 30 in good health.

This clone was detected a few times. The gene calls are TRBV12-5 and TRBJ2-5; TRBD2 is a possible D gene (5 bases). V lost 0 bases to trimming and J lost 4 bases, with 12 bases between them. The CDR3 loop spans 15 amino acids. Germline CDR1 LGHNT, CDR2 FRNRAP. CDR3 bases: TGTGCTAGTGGTTTGGTACTCTCGGGGAGAGAGACCCAGTACTTC. It specifies CASGLVLSGRETQYF.

The V and J genes are TRBV21-1 and TRBJ2-5. TRBV21-1 is described as a pseudogene. The CDR3 runs to 15 residues. CDR3 amino acids: CASSTPGRNQETQYF. The CDR3, as DNA: TGTGCCAGCAGCACCCCGGGACGGAATCAAGAGACCCAGTACTTC.

CDR3 loop: CAWSQQGARGETQYF. The CDR3 DNA sequence: TGTGCCTGGAGTCAACAGGGGGCGCGAGGAGAGACCCAGTACTTC. This chain uses TRBV30 with TRBJ2-5; 9 bases fit TRBD1. The CDR3 sequence is 15 residues long. V lost 2 bases and J lost 4; bases outside the gene matches: 8. Germline loops: CDR1 GTSNPN, CDR2 SVGIG (reference sequence).

The V call is TRBV7-2, the J call TRBJ2-2, with D unresolved. Germline V lookup: CDR1 SGHTA, CDR2 FQGNSA. The CDR3 runs 13 residues. The V end lost 5 bases, the J end lost 6 bases, and 10 bases lay between the germline ends. CDR3 DNA sequence: TGTGCCAGCAGCGTGCGGATGGCCGGGGAGCTGTTTTTT. It translates to CASSVRMAGELFF.

The V gene is TRBV6-7, the J gene TRBJ1-2; no definite D call. TRBV6-7 is flagged as an ORF with uncertain function. V lost 7 bases, J lost 9 bases, and 21 bases lay in between. CDR3 length: 14 residues. The CDR3 region has the DNA TGTGCCAGCACCTATGACGGTACCCCTAAGCGCTACACCTTC. Protein sequence: CASTYDGTPKRYTF.

This chain uses TRBV14 with TRBJ2-3; unclear D gene. Deletions cut 3 bases from V and 3 bases from J, with 13 bases between. The CDR3 extends over 15 amino acids. Germline V CDR1 and CDR2: SGHDN, FVKESK. This CDR3 reads CASSHHNSVTDTQYF. The DNA of the CDR3 is TGTGCCAGCAGCCATCACAACTCCGTTACAGATACGCAGTATTTT.

This clone was picked up a small number of times. The V call is TRBV5-1, the J call TRBJ1-1, with D maybe TRBD1 (5 bases). The germline V gene has CDR1 SGHRS and CDR2 YFSETQ. The length of the CDR3 is 15 residues. The germline V and J ends were trimmed by 4 bases and 1 base, with 14 bases remaining between them. CDR3 sequence: CASSLLRDGNTEAFF. CDR3 in DNA: TGCGCCAGCAGCCTCTTGAGGGACGGGAACACTGAAGCTTTCTTT.

V is TRBV6-5 and J is TRBJ2-5; 8 positions match TRBD1. Germline assignment: CDR1 MNHEY and CDR2 SVGAGI. The J segment lost 2 bases and the V segment lost 5 bases, leaving 4 bases of the junction unmatched. This CDR3 has 14 amino acids. This chain's CDR3 is CASSRQGIQETQYF. In DNA, the CDR3 is TGTGCCAGCAGTAGACAGGGGATTCAAGAGACCCAGTACTTC.

The rearrangement links TRBV29-1 to TRBJ2-7; 10 nucleotides match TRBD2. From germline, CDR1 is SQVTM and CDR2 ANQGSEA. V lost 5 bases to trimming and J lost 3 bases; unmatched junction nucleotides: 4. The length of the CDR3 is 13 residues. The CDR3 is CSVRAGGGYEQYF. DNA for the CDR3: TGCAGCGTTCGAGCGGGAGGGGGCTACGAGCAGTACTTC.

The V call is TRBV7-2, the J call TRBJ2-3; no definite D call. V was shortened by 3 bases and J by 2 bases, with 12 bases between the two germline ends. CDR1 is SGHTA, CDR2 FQGNSA, per germline. CDR3 length: 15 residues. The CDR3 is CASSFWQETTDTQYF. In nucleotides, the CDR3 is TGTGCCAGCAGCTTTTGGCAGGAGACCACAGATACGCAGTATTTT.

The chain joins TRBV6-5 to TRBJ2-5, with 10 bases lining up with TRBD1. V dropped 2 bases and J dropped 5; count of bases not matched to a gene: 2. CDR1 and CDR2 (germline): MNHEY, SVGAGI. This CDR3 region has 14 residues. The CDR3 here is CASSYDRGLETQYF. For the CDR3, the DNA is TGTGCCAGCAGTTACGACAGGGGGCTGGAGACCCAGTACTTC.

CDR3 bases: TGCAGCGTACCAGAGCCTAACCCTAGCTCCTACAATGAGCAGTTCTTC. Translating it yields CSVPEPNPSSYNEQFF. This chain links TRBV29-1 with TRBJ2-1; D gene unclear. Trimming cost V 6 bases and J 0 bases, with 18 bases left between them. The CDR3 runs 16 residues. Germline V lookup: CDR1 SQVTM, CDR2 ANQGSEA.

The rearrangement uses TRBV5-1 and TRBJ1-5; weak D call: TRBD1 (6 bases). The CDR3 runs to 13 residues. With 4 bases removed from V and 4 bases from J, the gap between germline ends came to 9 bases. Per germline, CDR1 SGHRS and CDR2 YFSETQ. The CDR3 here is CASSVQGNQPQHF. As DNA, the CDR3 is TGCGCCAGCAGCGTACAGGGAAATCAGCCCCAGCATTTT.

In this sample, this clone turned up a few times. The chain is built from TRBV6-1 and TRBJ1-5; D perhaps matches TRBD1 (5 bases). CDR3 length: 15 amino acids. The V and J ends lost 5 bases and 0 bases respectively, with 11 bases between them. Germline loops: CDR1 MNHNS, CDR2 SASEGT. The CDR3 DNA sequence: TGTGCCAGCAGTCTGGGGCAGCGTAGCAATCAGCCCCAGCATTTT. This codes for CASSLGQRSNQPQHF.

The chain combines TRBV4-3 with TRBJ2-1; 7 bases agree with TRBD2. Germline V gives CDR1 LGHNA, CDR2 YSLEER. This CDR3 region has 15 residues. V shed 4 bases, J shed 5 bases, and the junction held 8 bases outside the gene matches. This CDR3 reads CASSLEGGSHNEQFF. CDR3 nucleotides: TGCGCCAGCAGCCTAGAGGGAGGGTCCCACAATGAGCAGTTCTTC.

There are a few counts of this clone. The J gene is TRBJ2-1, the V gene TRBV14; the match to TRBD2 covers 8 bases. CDR3 length equals 16 residues. The ends lost 4 bases at V and 8 bases at J; junction bases unmatched: 13. Germline V lookup: CDR1 SGHDN, CDR2 FVKESK. CDR3 sequence: CASSPIGTRGIHEQFF. The CDR3 DNA reads as TGTGCCAGCAGCCCCATCGGGACTAGGGGGATCCATGAGCAGTTCTTC.

V is TRBV4-2 and J is TRBJ2-1, with 11 bases matching TRBD2. Unmatched junction bases numbered 11, after V lost 4 bases and J lost 0 bases. The length of the CDR3 is 19 residues. Per the germline V gene, CDR1 is LGHNA and CDR2 is YNFKEQ. The CDR3 loop is CASSPFGGLAEFSYNEQFF. The CDR3 coding sequence is TGTGCCAGCAGCCCCTTCGGGGGACTAGCGGAGTTCTCCTACAATGAGCAGTTCTTC.

This chain connects TRBV14 to TRBJ2-7; D perhaps matches TRBD2 (5 bases). The CDR3 runs 14 residues. Trimming took off 4 bases at V and 7 bases at J, with 17 bases between the two ends. CDR1 is SGHDN and CDR2 is FVKESK in the germline V gene. The CDR3 region has the DNA TGTGCCAGCAGCCTTGGTACTTTGCGGGCTGAGCAGTACTTC. Its protein is CASSLGTLRAEQYF.

The chain is built from TRBV30 and TRBJ2-7; D possibly corresponds to TRBD1 (5 bases). Germline lookup yields CDR1 GTSNPN and CDR2 SVGIG (reference sequence). Trimming left V 3 bases short and J 3 bases short, with 15 bases between. This CDR3 has 14 amino acids. The CDR3 nucleotides read TGTGCCTGGAGGCGGAAGGCAGGGAACTACGAGCAGTACTTC. This encodes CAWRRKAGNYEQYF.